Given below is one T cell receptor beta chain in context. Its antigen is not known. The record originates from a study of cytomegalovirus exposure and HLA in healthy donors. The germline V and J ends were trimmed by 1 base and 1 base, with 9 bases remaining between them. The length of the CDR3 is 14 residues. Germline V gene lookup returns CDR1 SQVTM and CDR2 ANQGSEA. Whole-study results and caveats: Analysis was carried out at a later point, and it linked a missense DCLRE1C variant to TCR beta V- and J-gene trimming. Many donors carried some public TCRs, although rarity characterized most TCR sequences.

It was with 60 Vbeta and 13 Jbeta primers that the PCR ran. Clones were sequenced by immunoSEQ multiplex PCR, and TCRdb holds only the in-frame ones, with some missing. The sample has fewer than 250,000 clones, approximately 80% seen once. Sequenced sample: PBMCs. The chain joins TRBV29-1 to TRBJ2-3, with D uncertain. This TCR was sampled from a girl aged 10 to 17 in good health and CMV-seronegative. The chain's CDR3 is CSVEVVSGTDTQYF. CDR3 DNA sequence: TGCAGCGTTGAAGTTGTCAGCGGCACAGATACGCAGTATTTT.